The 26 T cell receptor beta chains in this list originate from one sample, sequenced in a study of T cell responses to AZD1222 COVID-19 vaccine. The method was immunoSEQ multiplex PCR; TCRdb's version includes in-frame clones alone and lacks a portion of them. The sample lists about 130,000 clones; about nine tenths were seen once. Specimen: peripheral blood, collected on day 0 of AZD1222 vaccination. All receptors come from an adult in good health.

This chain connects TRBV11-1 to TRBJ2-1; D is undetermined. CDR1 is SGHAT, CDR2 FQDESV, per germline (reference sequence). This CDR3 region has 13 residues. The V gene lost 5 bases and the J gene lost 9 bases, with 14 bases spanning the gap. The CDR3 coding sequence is TGTGCCAGCAGCATAACCACGACTTTTGAGCAGTTCTTC. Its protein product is CASSITTTFEQFF.

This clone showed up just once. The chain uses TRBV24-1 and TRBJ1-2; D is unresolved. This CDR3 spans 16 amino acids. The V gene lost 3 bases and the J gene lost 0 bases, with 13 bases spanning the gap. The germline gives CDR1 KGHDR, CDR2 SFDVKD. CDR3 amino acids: CATSDHTYSTNYGYTF. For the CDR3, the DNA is TGTGCCACCAGTGATCACACATACAGTACTAACTATGGCTACACCTTC.

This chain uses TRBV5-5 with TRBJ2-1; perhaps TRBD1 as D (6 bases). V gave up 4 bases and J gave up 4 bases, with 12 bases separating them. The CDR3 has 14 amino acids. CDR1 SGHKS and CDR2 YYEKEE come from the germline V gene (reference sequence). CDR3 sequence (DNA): TGTGCCAGCAGCCTACGGACAGCTTACAATGAGCAGTTCTTC. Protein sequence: CASSLRTAYNEQFF.

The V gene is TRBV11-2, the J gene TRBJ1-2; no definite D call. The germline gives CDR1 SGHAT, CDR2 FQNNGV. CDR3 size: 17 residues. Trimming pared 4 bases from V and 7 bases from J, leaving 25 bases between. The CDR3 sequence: CASSSRVTRGGQIGYTF. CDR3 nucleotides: TGTGCCAGCAGCTCTAGGGTGACCCGGGGTGGGCAGATTGGCTACACCTTC.

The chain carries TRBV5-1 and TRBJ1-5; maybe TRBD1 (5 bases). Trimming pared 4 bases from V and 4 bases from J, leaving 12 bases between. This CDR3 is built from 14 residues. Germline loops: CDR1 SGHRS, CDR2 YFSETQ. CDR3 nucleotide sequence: TGCGCCAGCAGCGATGGGACGGAGAATCAGCCCCAGCATTTT. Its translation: CASSDGTENQPQHF.

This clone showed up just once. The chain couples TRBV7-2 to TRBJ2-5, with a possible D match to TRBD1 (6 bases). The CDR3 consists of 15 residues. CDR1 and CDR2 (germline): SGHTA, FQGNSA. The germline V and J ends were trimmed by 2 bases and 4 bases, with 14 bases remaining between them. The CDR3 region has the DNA TGTGCCAGCAGCTTACGAACAGGGATAGGAGAGACCCAGTACTTC. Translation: CASSLRTGIGETQYF.

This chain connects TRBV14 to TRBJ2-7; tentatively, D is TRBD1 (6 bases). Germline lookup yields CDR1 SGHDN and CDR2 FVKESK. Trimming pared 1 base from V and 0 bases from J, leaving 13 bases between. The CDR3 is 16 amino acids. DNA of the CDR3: TGTGCCAGCAGCCAAGGATCGGGGACACTCTCCTACGAGCAGTACTTC. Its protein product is CASSQGSGTLSYEQYF.

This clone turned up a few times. As DNA, the CDR3 is TGTGCATTGAGGGTGGCAGAGGCCGCTCATTTTAATTCACCCCTCCACTTT. This gives the protein CALRVAEAAHFNSPLHF. The chain links TRBV30 to TRBJ1-6, with D unclear. Germline V gives CDR1 GTSNPN, CDR2 SVGIG (reference sequence). The CDR3 runs 17 residues.

CDR3 nucleotide sequence: TGTGCCAGCAGCTTAATAAGCGGGGGGCCCTACAATGAGCAGTTCTTC. It specifies CASSLISGGPYNEQFF. V usage is TRBV7-6 and J usage is TRBJ2-1; 9 positions agree with TRBD2. V lost 2 bases and J lost 2; bases outside the gene matches: 4. CDR1 and CDR2 from the germline V gene are SGHVS and FNYEAQ. This CDR3 comprises 16 residues.

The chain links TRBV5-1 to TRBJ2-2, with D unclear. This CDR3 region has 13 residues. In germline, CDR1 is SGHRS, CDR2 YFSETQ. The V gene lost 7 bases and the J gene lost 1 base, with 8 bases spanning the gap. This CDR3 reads CASRNQNTGELFF. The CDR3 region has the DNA TGCGCCAGCCGGAACCAGAACACCGGGGAGCTGTTTTTT.

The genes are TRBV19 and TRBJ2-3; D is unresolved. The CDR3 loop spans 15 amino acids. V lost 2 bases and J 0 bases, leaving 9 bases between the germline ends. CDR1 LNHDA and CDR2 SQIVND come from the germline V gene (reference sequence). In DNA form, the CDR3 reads TGTGCCAGTAGTATAAGTAGGGCTAGCACAGATACGCAGTATTTT. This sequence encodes CASSISRASTDTQYF. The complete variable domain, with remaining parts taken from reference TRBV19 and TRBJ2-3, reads DGGITQSPKYLFRKEGQNVTLSCEQNLNHDAMYWYRQDPGQGLRLIYYSQIVNDFQKGDIAEGYSVSREKKESFPLTVTSAQKNPTAFYLCASSISRASTDTQYFGPGTRLTVL.

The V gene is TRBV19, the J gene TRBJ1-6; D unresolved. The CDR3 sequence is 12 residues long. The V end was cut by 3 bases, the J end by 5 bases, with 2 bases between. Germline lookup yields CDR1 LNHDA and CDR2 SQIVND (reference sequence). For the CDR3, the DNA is TGTGCCAGTAGTATGGATAATTCACCCCTCCACTTT. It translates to CASSMDNSPLHF.

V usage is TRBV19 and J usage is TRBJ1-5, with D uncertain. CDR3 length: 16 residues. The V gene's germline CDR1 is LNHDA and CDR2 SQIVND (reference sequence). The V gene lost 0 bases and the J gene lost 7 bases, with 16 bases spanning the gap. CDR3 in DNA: TGTGCCAGTAGTATAGAAGGAGGGAGGGTTGGACAGCCCCAGCATTTT. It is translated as CASSIEGGRVGQPQHF.

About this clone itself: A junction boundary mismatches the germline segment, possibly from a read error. The CDR3 DNA sequence: TGTGCCGGCAGGAGGGCCTTAAACACTGAAGCTTTCTTT. It encodes CAGRRALNTEAFF. The chain links TRBV6-5 to TRBJ1-1; no firm D call. This CDR3 contains 13 residues. CDR1 is MNHEY, CDR2 SVGAGI, per germline.

The CDR3 region is CASSLEAGNTEAFF. The CDR3, as DNA: TGCGCCAGCAGCTTGGAAGCGGGGAACACTGAAGCTTTCTTT. The V call is TRBV5-1, the J call TRBJ1-1; D is ambiguous. The CDR3 covers 14 residues. Looked up from germline, CDR1 is SGHRS and CDR2 is YFSETQ. V lost 0 bases to trimming and J lost 1 base, with 7 bases between them.

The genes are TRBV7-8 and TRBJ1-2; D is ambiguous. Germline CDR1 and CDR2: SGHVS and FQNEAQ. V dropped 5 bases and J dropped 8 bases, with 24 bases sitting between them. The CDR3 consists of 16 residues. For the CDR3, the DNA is TGTGCCAGCAGCCCAGACCTAACACCCTTCTTAAGCGGCTACACCTTC. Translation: CASSPDLTPFLSGYTF.

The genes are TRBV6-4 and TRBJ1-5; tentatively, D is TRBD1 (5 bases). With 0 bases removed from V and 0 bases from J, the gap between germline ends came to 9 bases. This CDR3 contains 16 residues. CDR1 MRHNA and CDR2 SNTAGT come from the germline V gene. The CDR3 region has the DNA TGTGCCAGCAGTGACTCGGACAAACATAGCAATCAGCCCCAGCATTTT. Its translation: CASSDSDKHSNQPQHF.

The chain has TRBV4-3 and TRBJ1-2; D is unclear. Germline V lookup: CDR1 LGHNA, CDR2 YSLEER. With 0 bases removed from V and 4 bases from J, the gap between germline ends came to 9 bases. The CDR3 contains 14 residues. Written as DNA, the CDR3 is TGCGCCAGCAGCCAAGATTTGGGAGGCTATGGCTACACCTTC. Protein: CASSQDLGGYGYTF.

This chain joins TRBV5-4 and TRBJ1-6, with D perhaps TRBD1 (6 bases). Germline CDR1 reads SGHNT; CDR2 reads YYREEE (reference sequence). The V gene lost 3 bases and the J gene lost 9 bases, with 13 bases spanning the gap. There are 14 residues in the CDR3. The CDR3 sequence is CASSSVEGGSPLHF. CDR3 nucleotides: TGTGCCAGCAGCTCGGTTGAGGGGGGTTCACCCCTCCACTTT.

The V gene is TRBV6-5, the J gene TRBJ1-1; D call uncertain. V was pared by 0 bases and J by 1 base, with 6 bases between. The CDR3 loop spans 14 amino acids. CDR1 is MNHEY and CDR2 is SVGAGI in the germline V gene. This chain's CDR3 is CASSYSWENTEAFF. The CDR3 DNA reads TGTGCCAGCAGTTACTCTTGGGAGAACACTGAAGCTTTCTTT.

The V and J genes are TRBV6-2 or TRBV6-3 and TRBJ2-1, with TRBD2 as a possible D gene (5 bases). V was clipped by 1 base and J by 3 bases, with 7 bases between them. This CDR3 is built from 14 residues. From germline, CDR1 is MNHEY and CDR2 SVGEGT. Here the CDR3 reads CASSYYGIYNEQFF. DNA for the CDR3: TGTGCCAGCAGTTACTACGGGATCTACAATGAGCAGTTCTTC.

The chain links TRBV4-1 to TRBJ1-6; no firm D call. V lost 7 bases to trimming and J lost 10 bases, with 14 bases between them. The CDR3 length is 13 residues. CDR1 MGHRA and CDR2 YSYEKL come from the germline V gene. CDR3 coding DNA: TGCGCCAGCAACCTTGCGCTTGGATCACCCCTCCACTTT. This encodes CASNLALGSPLHF.

DNA of the CDR3: TGCGCCAGCAGCCTAGGACCTAATTCACCCCTCCACTTT. It translates to CASSLGPNSPLHF. The genes are TRBV5-1 and TRBJ1-6; no firm D call. The CDR3 runs to 13 residues. V was cut by 4 bases and J by 6 bases, with 8 bases left in between. Germline CDR1 and CDR2: SGHRS and YFSETQ.

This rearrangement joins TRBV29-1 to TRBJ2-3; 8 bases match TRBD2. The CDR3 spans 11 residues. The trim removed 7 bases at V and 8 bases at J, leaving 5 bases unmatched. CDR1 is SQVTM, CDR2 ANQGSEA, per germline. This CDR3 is CSGGLAVTQYF. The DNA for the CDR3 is TGCAGCGGCGGACTAGCAGTTACGCAGTATTTT.

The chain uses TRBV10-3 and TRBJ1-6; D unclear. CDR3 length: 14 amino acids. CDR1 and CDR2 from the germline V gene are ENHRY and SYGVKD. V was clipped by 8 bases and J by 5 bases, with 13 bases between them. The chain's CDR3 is CAISAPGDNSPLHF. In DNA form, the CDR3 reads TGTGCCATCTCCGCCCCCGGGGATAATTCACCCCTCCACTTT.

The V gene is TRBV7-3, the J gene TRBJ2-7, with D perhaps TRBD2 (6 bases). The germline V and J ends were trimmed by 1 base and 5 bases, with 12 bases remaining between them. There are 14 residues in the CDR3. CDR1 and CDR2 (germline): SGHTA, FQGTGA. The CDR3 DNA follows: TGTGCCAGCAGCTTAAACGCGGGGCCCCACGAGCAGTACTTC. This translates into CASSLNAGPHEQYF.